This T cell receptor beta chain is from a study of blood T cells in healthy people across ages. The authors extracted at least 6 micrograms of total RNA per sample. A second PCR, run for about 7 to 11 cycles, used a sample-barcoded 5' primer plus a J-beta primer mix. TCRdb redid the calling of the 5' RACE reads with MiXCR, one entry per CDR3 protein. The table includes 1 million or so distinct CDR3 sequences, approximately 25% detected once. CDR1 SGHRS and CDR2 YFSETQ come from the germline V gene. The CDR3 spans 17 residues. The junction had 13 bases not matched to a gene; V was cut back by 5 bases and J by 4 bases. The sample also formed part of further work on T cells of mothers and their children.

The clonotype comes from a girl aged 2 to 9 in good health. The chain has TRBV5-1 and TRBJ1-2; TRBD1 agrees at 11 bases. Sequencing was done on a sample of blood. The CDR3 is CASSHGQGARFGYGYTF. CDR3 nucleotides: TGCGCCAGCAGTCACGGACAGGGGGCGCGATTTGGCTATGGCTACACCTTC. The variable domain in full, with the rest retrieved from reference TRBV5-1 and TRBJ1-2, is KAGVTQTPRYLIKTRGQQVTLSCSPISGHRSVSWYQQTPGQGLQFLFEYFSETQRNKGNFPGRFSGRQFSNSRSEMNVSTLELGDSALYLCASSHGQGARFGYGYTFGSGTRLTVV.